This T cell receptor (beta chain) was identified during a study of control samples from healthy donors and cancer patients. TCRdb's copy holds only in-frame clones and misses some; the assay was immunoSEQ multiplex PCR. Seen here are 100,000 to 150,000 clones, around 94% observed once, and the top ten hold over 0.5%. The CDR3 is 16 amino acids. Germline CDR1 is MGHRA and CDR2 is YSYEKL. V trimming: 0 bases; J trimming: 10 bases; junction bases outside the gene matches: 11. Source material: PBMCs. This chain links TRBV4-1 with TRBJ2-1, with 8 nucleotides matching TRBD2. This TCR came from an elderly man with head and neck cancer. CDR3 in amino acids: CASSQDGLAGAREQFF. CDR3 DNA: TGCGCCAGCAGCCAAGATGGGCTAGCGGGTGCACGGGAGCAGTTCTTC.